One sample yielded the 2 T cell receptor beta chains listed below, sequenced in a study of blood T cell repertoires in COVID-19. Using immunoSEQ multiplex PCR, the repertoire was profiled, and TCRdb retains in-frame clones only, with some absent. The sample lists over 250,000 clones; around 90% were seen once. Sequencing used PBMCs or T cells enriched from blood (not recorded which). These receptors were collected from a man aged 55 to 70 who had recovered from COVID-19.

CDR3 residues: CSASWGVNTEAFF. The CDR3 DNA reads TGCAGTGCTAGTTGGGGGGTGAACACTGAAGCTTTCTTT. This chain uses TRBV20-1 with TRBJ1-1, with D perhaps matching TRBD1 (5 bases). Germline V gene lookup returns CDR1 DFQATT and CDR2 SNEGSKA (reference sequence). The CDR3 is 13 amino acids. V lost 3 bases, J lost 0 bases, and 8 bases lay in between.

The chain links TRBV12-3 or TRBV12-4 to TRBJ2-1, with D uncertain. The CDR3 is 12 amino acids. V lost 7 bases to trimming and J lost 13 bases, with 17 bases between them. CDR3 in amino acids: CASKFGWAPQFF. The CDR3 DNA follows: TGTGCCAGCAAATTTGGGTGGGCCCCCCAGTTCTTC.